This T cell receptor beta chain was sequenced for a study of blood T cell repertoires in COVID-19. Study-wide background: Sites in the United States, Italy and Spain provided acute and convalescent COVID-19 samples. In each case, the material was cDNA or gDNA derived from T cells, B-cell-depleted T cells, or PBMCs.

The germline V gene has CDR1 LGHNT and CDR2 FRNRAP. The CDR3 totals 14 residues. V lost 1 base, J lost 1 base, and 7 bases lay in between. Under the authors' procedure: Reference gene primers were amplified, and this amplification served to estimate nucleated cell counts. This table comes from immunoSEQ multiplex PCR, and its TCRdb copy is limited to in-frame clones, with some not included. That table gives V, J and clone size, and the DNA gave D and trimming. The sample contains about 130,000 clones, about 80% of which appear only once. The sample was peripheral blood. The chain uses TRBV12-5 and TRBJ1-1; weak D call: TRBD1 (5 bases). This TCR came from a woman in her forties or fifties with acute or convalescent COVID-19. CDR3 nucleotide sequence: TGTGCTAGTGGTTTGGGGACATCGAACACTGAAGCTTTCTTT. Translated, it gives CASGLGTSNTEAFF.